The present entry profiles one T cell receptor (beta chain) with its context. Its antigen remains unknown. Trimming took off 5 bases at V and 7 bases at J, with 12 bases between the two ends. In germline, CDR1 is SGHTA, CDR2 FQGNSA. CDR3 size: 12 residues. The entry originates in a study of PD-1 blockade in classical Hodgkin lymphoma. Sequencing was performed with immunoSEQ multiplex PCR; in TCRdb, only in-frame clones are kept and a portion is missing. The sample has more than 90,000 clones, 78% seen once; the top ten hold roughly 10%. The study, taken as a whole, reports: Reported findings placed baseline TCR diversity lower in newly diagnosed patients (compared with healthy donors). Baseline diversity was lower in partial responders and progressors than complete responders. Significant TCR diversity gains by C4D1 occurred in CD4+ but not CD8+ cells.

Stated time point: cycle 4 day 1 (C4D1), after 6 weeks of nivolumab. Each and every patient relapsed after autologous stem cell transplantation, and patients got differing brentuximab vedotin exposure. The sequenced sample was peripheral blood mononuclear cells (PBMCs), obtained before the fourth cycle of nivolumab. The rearrangement links TRBV7-2 to TRBJ2-7, with D possibly TRBD1 on 6 matching bases. The TCR originated in a human donor with classical Hodgkin lymphoma. Written as DNA, the CDR3 is TGTGCCAGCAGCCGGAACAGGGCTGAGCAGTACTTC. Amino acids: CASSRNRAEQYF. Full variable domain (missing parts from reference TRBV7-2 and TRBJ2-7): GAGVSQSPSNKVTEKGKDVELRCDPISGHTALYWYRQSLGQGLEFLIYFQGNSAPDKSGLPSDRFSAERTGGSVSTLTIQRTQQEDSAVYLCASSRNRAEQYFGPGTRLTVT.